The clone carrying this T cell receptor (beta chain) was recorded many times. What it binds is unknown. This entry belongs to a study of CD8 T cells in ankylosing spondylitis. For TCR beta, libraries came from quantitative 5'-RACE with molecular barcodes. TCRdb used MiXCR to reprocess the 5' RACE reads, holding one entry per CDR3 protein. The table shows approximately 220,000 distinct CDR3 sequences, with about a quarter occurring only once. This CDR3 region has 14 residues. Between the trimmed V and J ends, which lost 4 bases and 3 bases, there was a span of 14 bases. Germline V CDR1 and CDR2: DFQATT, SNEGSKA (reference sequence). Study-wide points: What appeared characteristic of ankylosing spondylitis blood was a TCR beta motif of 7 or 8 highly homologous variants. Peripheral blood samples showed relatively rare disease-linked clones, and these clones were CD8+.

The chain has TRBV20-1 and TRBJ2-3, with a tentative D call TRBD2 (6 bases). The sequencing input was blood, either unsorted or a sorted T cell fraction (not recorded which). The TCR sequence derives from a male donor with ankylosing spondylitis or in good health (not recorded which). The CDR3 loop is CSAISGTATDTQYF. CDR3 coding DNA: TGCAGTGCTATCTCCGGGACTGCAACAGATACGCAGTATTTT.